The T cell receptor (beta chain) under discussion was sequenced for a study of blood T cells in healthy people across ages. Primed by a sample-barcoded 5' primer and a J-beta primer mix, a second PCR proceeded for 7 to 11 cycles. TCRdb itself ran the 5' RACE reads through MiXCR, one entry per CDR3 protein. This table has approximately 1,700,000 distinct CDR3 sequences, around 40% appearing once. This sequence was found in a human donor in good health. Sequencing input: blood.

The CDR3 sequence is CASSVAVGKWSGYTF. The DNA for the CDR3 is TGTGCCAGCAGCGTAGCAGTGGGTAAATGGAGTGGCTACACCTTC. The rearrangement joins TRBV9 to TRBJ1-2; D call uncertain. Germline lookup yields CDR1 SGDLS and CDR2 YYNGEE. Trimming took off 0 bases at V and 7 bases at J, with 16 bases between the two ends. The CDR3 sequence is 15 residues long.